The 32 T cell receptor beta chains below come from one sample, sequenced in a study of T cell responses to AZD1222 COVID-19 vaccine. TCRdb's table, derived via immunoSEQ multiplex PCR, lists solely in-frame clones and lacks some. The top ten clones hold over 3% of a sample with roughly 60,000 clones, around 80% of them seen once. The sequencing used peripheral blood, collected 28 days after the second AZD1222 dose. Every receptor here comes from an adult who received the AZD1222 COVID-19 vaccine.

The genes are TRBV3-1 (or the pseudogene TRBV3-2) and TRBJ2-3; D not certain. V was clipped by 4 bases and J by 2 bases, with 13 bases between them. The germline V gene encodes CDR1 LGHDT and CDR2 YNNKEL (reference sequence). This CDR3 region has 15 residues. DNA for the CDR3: TGTGCCAGCAGCCCGACTCAGGTAGTCACAGATACGCAGTATTTT. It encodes CASSPTQVVTDTQYF.

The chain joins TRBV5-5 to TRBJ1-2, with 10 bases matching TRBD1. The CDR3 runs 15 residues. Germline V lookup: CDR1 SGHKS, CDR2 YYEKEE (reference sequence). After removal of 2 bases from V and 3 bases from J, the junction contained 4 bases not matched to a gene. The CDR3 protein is CASSFQGQGDYGYTF. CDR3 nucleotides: TGTGCCAGCAGCTTCCAAGGACAGGGGGACTATGGCTACACCTTC.

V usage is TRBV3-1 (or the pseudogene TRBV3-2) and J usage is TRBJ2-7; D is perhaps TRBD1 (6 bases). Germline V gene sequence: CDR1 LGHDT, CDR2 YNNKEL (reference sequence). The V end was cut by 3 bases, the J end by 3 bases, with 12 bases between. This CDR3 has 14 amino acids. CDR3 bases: TGTGCCAGCAGCCAGTCGGACAGAGACTACGAGCAGTACTTC. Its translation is CASSQSDRDYEQYF.

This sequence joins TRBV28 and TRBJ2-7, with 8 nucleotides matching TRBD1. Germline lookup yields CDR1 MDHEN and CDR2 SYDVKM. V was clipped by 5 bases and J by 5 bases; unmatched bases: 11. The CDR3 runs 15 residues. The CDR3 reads CASSDTGTGGHEQYF. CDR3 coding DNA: TGTGCCAGCAGTGATACCGGGACAGGAGGACACGAGCAGTACTTC. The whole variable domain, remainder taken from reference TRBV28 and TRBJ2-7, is DVKVTQSSRYLVKRTGEKVFLECVQDMDHENMFWYRQDPGLGLRLIYFSYDVKMKEKGDIPEGYSVSREKKERFSLILESASTNQTSMYLCASSDTGTGGHEQYFGPGTRLTVT.

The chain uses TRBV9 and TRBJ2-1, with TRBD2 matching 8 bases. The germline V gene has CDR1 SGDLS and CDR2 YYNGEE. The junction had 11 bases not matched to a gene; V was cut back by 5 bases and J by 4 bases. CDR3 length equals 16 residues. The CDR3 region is CASRPIGGGFYNEQFF. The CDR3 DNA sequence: TGTGCCAGCAGGCCCATCGGCGGGGGGTTTTACAATGAGCAGTTCTTC. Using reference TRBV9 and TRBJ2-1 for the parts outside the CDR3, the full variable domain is DSGVTQTPKHLITATGQRVTLRCSPRSGDLSVYWYQQSLDQGLQFLIQYYNGEERAKGNILERFSAQQFPDLHSELNLSSLELGDSALYFCASRPIGGGFYNEQFFGPGTRLTVL.

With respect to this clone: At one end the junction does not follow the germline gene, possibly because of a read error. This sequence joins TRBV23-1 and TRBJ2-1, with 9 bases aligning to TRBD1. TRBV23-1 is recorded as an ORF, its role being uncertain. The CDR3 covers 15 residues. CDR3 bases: TGCGCCAGTAGTCAATCATCGGGACAGGGTCATGAGCAGTTCTTC. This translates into CASSQSSGQGHEQFF.

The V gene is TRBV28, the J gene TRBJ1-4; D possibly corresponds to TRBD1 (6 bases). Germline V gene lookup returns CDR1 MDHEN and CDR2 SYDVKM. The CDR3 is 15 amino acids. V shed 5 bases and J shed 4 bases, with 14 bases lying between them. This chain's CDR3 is CASSHSTGLNEKLFF. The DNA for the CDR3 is TGTGCCAGCAGTCACTCGACAGGTCTTAATGAAAAACTGTTTTTT.

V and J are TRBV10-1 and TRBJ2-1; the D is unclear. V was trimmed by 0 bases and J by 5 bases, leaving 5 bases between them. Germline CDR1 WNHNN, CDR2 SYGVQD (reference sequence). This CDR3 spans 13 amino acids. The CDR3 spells CASSESKDNEQFF. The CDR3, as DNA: TGCGCCAGCAGTGAGTCGAAGGACAATGAGCAGTTCTTC.

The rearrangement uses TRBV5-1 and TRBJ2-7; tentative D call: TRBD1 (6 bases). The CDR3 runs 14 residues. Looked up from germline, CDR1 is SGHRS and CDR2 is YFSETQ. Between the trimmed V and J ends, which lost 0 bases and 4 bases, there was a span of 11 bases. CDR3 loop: CASSLEQGAYEQYF. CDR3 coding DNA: TGCGCCAGCAGCTTGGAACAGGGTGCGTACGAGCAGTACTTC.

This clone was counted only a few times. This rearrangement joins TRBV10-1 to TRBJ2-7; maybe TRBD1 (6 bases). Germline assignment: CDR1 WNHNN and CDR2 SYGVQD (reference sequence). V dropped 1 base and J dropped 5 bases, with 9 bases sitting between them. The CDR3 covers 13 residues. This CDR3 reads CASSEYREDEQYF. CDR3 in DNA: TGCGCCAGCAGTGAGTACAGGGAAGACGAGCAGTACTTC.

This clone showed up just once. CDR3 sequence (DNA): TGTGCCAGCCGGGACAACTATAATTCACCCCTCCACTTT. Protein: CASRDNYNSPLHF. The chain joins TRBV19 to TRBJ1-6; TRBD1 might be the D (6 bases). This CDR3 comprises 13 residues. Germline CDR1 reads LNHDA; CDR2 reads SQIVND (reference sequence). V dropped 9 bases and J dropped 3 bases, with 9 bases sitting between them.

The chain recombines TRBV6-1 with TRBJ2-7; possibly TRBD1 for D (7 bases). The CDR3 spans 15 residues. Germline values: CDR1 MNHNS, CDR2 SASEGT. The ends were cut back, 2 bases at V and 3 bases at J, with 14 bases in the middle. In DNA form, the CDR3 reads TGTGCCAGCAGTGAAAATACGCAGGGGGGCTACGAGCAGTACTTC. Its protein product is CASSENTQGGYEQYF.

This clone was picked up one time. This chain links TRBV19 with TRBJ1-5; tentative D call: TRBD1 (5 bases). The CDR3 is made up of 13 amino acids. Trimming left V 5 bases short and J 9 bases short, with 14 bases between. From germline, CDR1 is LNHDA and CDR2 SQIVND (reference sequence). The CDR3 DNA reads TGTGCCAGTAGTCGGAAAACAGGTGGGCCCCAGCATTTT. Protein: CASSRKTGGPQHF.

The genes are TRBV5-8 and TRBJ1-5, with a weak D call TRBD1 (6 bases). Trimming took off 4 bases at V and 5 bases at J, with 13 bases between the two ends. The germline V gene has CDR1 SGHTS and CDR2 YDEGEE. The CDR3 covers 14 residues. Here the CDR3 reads CASSLLGGDQPQHF. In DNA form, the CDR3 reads TGTGCCAGCAGCCTGCTGGGGGGCGATCAGCCCCAGCATTTT.

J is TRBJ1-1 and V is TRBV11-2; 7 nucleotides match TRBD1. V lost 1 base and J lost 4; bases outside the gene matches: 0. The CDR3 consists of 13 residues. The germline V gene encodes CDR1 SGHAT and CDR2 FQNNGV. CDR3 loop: CASSLAGGTEAFF. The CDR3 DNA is TGTGCCAGCAGCTTAGCAGGGGGCACTGAAGCTTTCTTT.

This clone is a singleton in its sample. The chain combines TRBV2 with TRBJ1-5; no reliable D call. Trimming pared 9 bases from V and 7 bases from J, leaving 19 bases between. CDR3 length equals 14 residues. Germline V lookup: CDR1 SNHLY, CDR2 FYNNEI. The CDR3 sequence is CASAGGWGGQPQHF. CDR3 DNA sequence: TGTGCCAGTGCCGGAGGGTGGGGAGGCCAGCCCCAGCATTTT.

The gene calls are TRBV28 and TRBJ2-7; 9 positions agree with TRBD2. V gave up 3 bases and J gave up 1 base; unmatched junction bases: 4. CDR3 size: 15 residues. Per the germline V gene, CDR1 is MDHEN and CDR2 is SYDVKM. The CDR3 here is CASSFTAGGSYEQYF. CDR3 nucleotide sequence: TGTGCCAGCAGTTTCACCGCGGGGGGGTCCTACGAGCAGTACTTC.

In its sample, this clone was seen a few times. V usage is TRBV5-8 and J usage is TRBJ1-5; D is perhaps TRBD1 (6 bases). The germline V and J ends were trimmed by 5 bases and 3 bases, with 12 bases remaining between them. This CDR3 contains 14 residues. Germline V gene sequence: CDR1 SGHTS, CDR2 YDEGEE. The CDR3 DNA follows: TGTGCCAGCAGTACCGGACAGATCAATCAGCCCCAGCATTTT. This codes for CASSTGQINQPQHF.

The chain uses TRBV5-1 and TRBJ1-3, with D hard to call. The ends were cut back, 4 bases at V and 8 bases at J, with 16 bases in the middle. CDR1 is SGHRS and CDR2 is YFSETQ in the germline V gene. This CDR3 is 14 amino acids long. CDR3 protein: CASSPPDPTDTIYF. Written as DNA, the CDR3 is TGCGCCAGCAGCCCACCCGACCCGACGGACACCATATATTTT.

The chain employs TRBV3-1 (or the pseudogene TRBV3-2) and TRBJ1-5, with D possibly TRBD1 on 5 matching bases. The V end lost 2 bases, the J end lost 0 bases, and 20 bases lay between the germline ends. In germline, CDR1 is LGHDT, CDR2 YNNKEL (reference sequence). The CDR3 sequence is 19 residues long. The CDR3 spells CASSQPSPPGTISNQPQHF. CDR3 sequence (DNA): TGTGCCAGCAGCCAACCAAGCCCGCCGGGGACTATTAGCAATCAGCCCCAGCATTTT.

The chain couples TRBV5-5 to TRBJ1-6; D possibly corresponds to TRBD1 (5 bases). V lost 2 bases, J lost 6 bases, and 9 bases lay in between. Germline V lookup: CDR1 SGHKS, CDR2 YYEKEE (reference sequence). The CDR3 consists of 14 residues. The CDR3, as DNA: TGTGCCAGCAGCTTTCAGGGTGGTAATTCACCCCTCCACTTT. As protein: CASSFQGGNSPLHF.

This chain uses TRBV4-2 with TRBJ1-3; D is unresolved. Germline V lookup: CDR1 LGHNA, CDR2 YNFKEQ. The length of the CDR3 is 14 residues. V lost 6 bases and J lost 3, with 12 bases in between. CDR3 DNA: TGTGCCAGCAGACCCGACGGCGGTGGAAACACCATATATTTT. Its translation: CASRPDGGGNTIYF.

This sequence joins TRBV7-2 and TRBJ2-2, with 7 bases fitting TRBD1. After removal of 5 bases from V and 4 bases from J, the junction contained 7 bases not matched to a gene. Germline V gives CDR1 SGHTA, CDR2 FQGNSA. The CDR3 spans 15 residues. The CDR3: CASSRRQGGTGELFF. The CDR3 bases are TGTGCCAGCAGCCGTCGACAGGGCGGCACCGGGGAGCTGTTTTTT.

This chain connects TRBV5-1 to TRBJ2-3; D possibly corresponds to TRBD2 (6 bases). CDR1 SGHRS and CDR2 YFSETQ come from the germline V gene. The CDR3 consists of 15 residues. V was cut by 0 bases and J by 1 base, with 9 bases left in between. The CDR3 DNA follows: TGCGCCAGCAGCTTGGCCGGGACTGGCACAGATACGCAGTATTTT. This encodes CASSLAGTGTDTQYF.

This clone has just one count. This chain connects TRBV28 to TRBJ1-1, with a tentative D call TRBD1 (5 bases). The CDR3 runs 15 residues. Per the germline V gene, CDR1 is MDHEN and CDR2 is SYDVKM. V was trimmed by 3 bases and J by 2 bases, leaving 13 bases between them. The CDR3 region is CASSFWGRRNTEAFF. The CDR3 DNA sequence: TGTGCCAGCAGTTTTTGGGGCCGGCGAAACACTGAAGCTTTCTTT.

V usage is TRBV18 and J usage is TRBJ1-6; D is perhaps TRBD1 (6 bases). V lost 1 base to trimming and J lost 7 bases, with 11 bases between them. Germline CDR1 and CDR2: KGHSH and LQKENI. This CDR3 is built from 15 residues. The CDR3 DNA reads TGTGCCAGCTCACCACGGACAGTAGAGAATTCACCCCTCCACTTT. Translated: CASSPRTVENSPLHF.

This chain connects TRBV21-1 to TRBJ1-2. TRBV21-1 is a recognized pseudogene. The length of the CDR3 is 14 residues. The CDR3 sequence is CASSSGDISYGYTF. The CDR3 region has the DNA TGTGCCAGCAGCAGCGGGGACATCAGCTATGGCTACACCTTC.

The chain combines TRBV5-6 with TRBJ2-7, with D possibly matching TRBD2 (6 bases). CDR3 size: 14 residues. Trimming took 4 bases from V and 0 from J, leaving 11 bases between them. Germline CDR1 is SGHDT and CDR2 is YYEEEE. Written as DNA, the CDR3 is TGTGCCAGCAGCCGGGACTCCAGCTCCTACGAGCAGTACTTC. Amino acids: CASSRDSSSYEQYF.

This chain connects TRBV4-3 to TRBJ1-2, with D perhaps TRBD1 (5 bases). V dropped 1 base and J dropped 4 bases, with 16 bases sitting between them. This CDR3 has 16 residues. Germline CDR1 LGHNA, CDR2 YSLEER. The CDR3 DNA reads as TGCGCCAGCAGCCAAGCGTCCACGGCAGGGCCCTATGGCTACACCTTC. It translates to CASSQASTAGPYGYTF.

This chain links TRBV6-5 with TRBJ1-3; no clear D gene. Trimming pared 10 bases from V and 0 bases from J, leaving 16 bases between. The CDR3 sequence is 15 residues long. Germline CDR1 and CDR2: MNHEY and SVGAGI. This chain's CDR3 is CATGAAADSGNTIYF. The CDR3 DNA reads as TGTGCCACGGGAGCGGCGGCGGACTCTGGAAACACCATATATTTT.

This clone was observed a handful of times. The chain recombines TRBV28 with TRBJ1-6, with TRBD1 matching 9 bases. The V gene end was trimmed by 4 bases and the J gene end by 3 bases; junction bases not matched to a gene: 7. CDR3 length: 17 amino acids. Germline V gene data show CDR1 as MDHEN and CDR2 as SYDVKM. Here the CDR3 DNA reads TGTGCCAGCAGTTCGCCGACAGGGGGGTTCTATAATTCACCCCTCCACTTT. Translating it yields CASSSPTGGFYNSPLHF.

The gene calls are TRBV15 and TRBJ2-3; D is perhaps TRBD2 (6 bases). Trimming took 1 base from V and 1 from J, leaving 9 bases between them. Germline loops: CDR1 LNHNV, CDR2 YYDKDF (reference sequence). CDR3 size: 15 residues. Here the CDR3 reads CATSRGWGGTDTQYF. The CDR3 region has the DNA TGTGCCACCAGCAGAGGTTGGGGGGGCACAGATACGCAGTATTTT.